The clone carrying this TCR beta chain was picked up one time. Treatment reported: some 20 received Ad26.COV2.S at low or high dose, single or two shots; 5 received placebo; per-sample allocation not given. Vaccine and placebo recipients were sampled on day 63 after the first injection. The data were produced by immunoSEQ multiplex PCR, yet TCRdb's version contains in-frame clones alone and is incomplete. The sample contains fewer than 400,000 clones, around 91% of which appear only once. V lost 5 bases, J lost 1 base, and 11 bases lay in between. CDR1 and CDR2 (germline): KGHSH, LQKENI. CDR3 length equals 14 residues. The source of the sample is a study of Ad26.COV2.S vaccination and SARS-CoV-2 variants.

The rearrangement joins TRBV18 to TRBJ1-1, with D perhaps TRBD1 (5 bases). This receptor was taken from a person aged 18-65 years who received the Ad26.COV2.S COVID-19 vaccine or a placebo. The material sequenced was peripheral blood, taken in a trial of Ad26.COV2.S vaccine versus placebo. CDR3 in DNA: TGTGCCAGCTCAAAACAGGCAGGGAACACTGAAGCTTTCTTT. The encoded protein is CASSKQAGNTEAFF.